These 13 T cell receptor beta chains were sequenced from one sample in a study of beta chain features in type 1 diabetes. Study-wide points: When Type 1 diabetes patients were examined, their TCRB CDR3s proved moderately but significantly shorter in all four CD4+ subsets.

These receptors' targets are unknown. Expressed TCRB transcripts got sequenced, as all isolated RNA was reverse transcribed. Repertoires were generated with immunoSEQ multiplex PCR, while TCRdb's copy carries only in-frame clones and drops some. The sample includes under 300,000 clones, about a fifth of them seen just once. Sequencing was performed on naive CD4+ T cells from blood. These TCRs come from a middle-aged woman with type 1 diabetes.

This clone came up a few times. J is TRBJ2-1 and V is TRBV28; perhaps TRBD2 as D (6 bases). V lost 5 bases and J lost 10, with 12 bases in between. The CDR3 sequence is 12 residues long. The germline CDR1 and CDR2 sequences are MDHEN and SYDVKM. The DNA of the CDR3 is TGTGCCAGCAGTCCCCTGACTAGAGAGCAGTTCTTC. Its translation is CASSPLTREQFF. Drawing the rest from reference TRBV28 and TRBJ2-1, the complete variable domain is DVKVTQSSRYLVKRTGEKVFLECVQDMDHENMFWYRQDPGLGLRLIYFSYDVKMKEKGDIPEGYSVSREKKERFSLILESASTNQTSMYLCASSPLTREQFFGPGTRLTVL.

This chain uses TRBV7-3 with TRBJ2-2, with D possibly TRBD2 on 6 matching bases. Germline-derived CDR1 and CDR2 are SGHTA and FQGTGA. The CDR3 consists of 16 residues. V gave up 3 bases and J gave up 1 base, with 12 bases separating them. The CDR3 sequence: CASSLNAGWNTGELFF. Here the CDR3 DNA reads TGTGCCAGCAGCTTGAATGCGGGATGGAACACCGGGGAGCTGTTTTTT.

In its sample, this clone was seen a few times. V gene TRBV9 combines with J gene TRBJ2-5; a weak D match, TRBD2 (7 bases). The CDR3 loop spans 13 amino acids. The V gene lost 3 bases and the J gene lost 5 bases, with 11 bases spanning the gap. Germline V CDR1 and CDR2: SGDLS, YYNGEE. The CDR3 here is CASSDGGGETQYF. The DNA of the CDR3 is TGTGCCAGCAGCGACGGCGGGGGCGAGACCCAGTACTTC.

The V and J genes are TRBV7-9 and TRBJ2-1; maybe TRBD1 (5 bases). The CDR3 extends over 15 amino acids. V lost 2 bases to trimming and J lost 0 bases, with 8 bases between them. Germline CDR1 is SEHNR and CDR2 is FQNEAQ (reference sequence). This chain's CDR3 is CASSLYRSSYNEQFF. CDR3 nucleotide sequence: TGTGCCAGCAGCTTATACAGGAGCTCCTACAATGAGCAGTTCTTC.

This clone was detected only a few times. CDR3 protein: CSVVTGESYTF. The CDR3 nucleotides are TGCAGCGTTGTAACAGGGGAGAGCTACACCTTC. V usage is TRBV29-1 and J usage is TRBJ1-2; 7 nucleotides line up with TRBD1. Germline CDR1 and CDR2: SQVTM and ANQGSEA. The CDR3 spans 11 residues. Trimming took 4 bases from V and 9 from J; bases not matched to a gene: 5.

V and J are TRBV27 and TRBJ1-1; D is unresolved. Germline V gives CDR1 MNHEY, CDR2 SMNVEV (reference sequence). The ends were cut back, 8 bases at V and 7 bases at J, with 17 bases in the middle. The CDR3 sequence is 13 residues long. CDR3 amino acids: CASSTGIPNEAFF. The CDR3 region has the DNA TGTGCCAGCTCCACCGGGATTCCGAATGAAGCTTTCTTT.

This chain uses TRBV9 with TRBJ2-2, with 8 bases that match TRBD1. CDR1 is SGDLS, CDR2 YYNGEE, per germline. The CDR3 consists of 17 residues. Trimming took 0 bases from V and 0 from J; bases not matched to a gene: 4. The CDR3 DNA is TGTGCCAGCAGCGTAGGGGGGACAGGAACGAACACCGGGGAGCTGTTTTTT. Protein: CASSVGGTGTNTGELFF.

This chain's CDR3 is CAITPPPRGRGTEAFF. Written as DNA, the CDR3 is TGCGCCATAACACCGCCCCCCAGGGGGCGAGGGACTGAAGCTTTCTTT. This sequence joins TRBV23-1 and TRBJ1-1, with 8 bases that match TRBD1. TRBV23-1 is an ORF, and what it does is uncertain. The length of the CDR3 is 16 residues. After removal of 10 bases from V and 5 bases from J, the junction contained 18 bases not matched to a gene.

This chain uses TRBV2 with TRBJ1-2; D remains ambiguous. The CDR3 runs to 14 residues. The germline V gene encodes CDR1 SNHLY and CDR2 FYNNEI. Trimming removed 0 bases at V and 5 bases at J, with 10 bases between. The CDR3 sequence: CASSEARQSYGYTF. CDR3 DNA sequence: TGTGCCAGCAGTGAAGCCAGGCAGAGTTATGGCTACACCTTC.

Only a few counts were recorded for this clone. V gene TRBV18 combines with J gene TRBJ1-1; TRBD1 is a possible D gene (6 bases). The V gene lost 6 bases and the J gene lost 4 bases, with 15 bases spanning the gap. CDR3 length: 14 residues. In germline, CDR1 is KGHSH, CDR2 LQKENI. The chain's CDR3 is CASSLGAALTEAFF. The DNA for the CDR3 is TGTGCCAGCTCCCTGGGGGCAGCCCTCACTGAAGCTTTCTTT.

This clone was seen only a few times. The rearrangement uses TRBV4-1 and TRBJ1-2; D not resolved. This CDR3 has 11 amino acids. In germline, CDR1 is MGHRA, CDR2 YSYEKL. V was shortened by 1 base and J by 8 bases, with 5 bases between the two germline ends. The CDR3 sequence is CASSQGEGYTF. CDR3 in DNA: TGCGCCAGCAGCCAAGGGGAGGGCTACACCTTC.

This clone showed up just a few times. The chain uses TRBV4-2 and TRBJ2-7; D gene ambiguous. This CDR3 region has 12 residues. The V end lost 2 bases, the J end lost 5 bases, and 7 bases lay between the germline ends. The germline CDR1 and CDR2 sequences are LGHNA and YNFKEQ. The CDR3 bases are TGTGCCAGCAGCCAATCCGGTGACGAGCAGTACTTC. Protein product: CASSQSGDEQYF.

As to this clone: The same CDR3 also results from other DNA sequences found in this sample. V and J are TRBV4-3 and TRBJ2-6; D is possibly TRBD2 (5 bases). The germline V and J ends were trimmed by 1 base and 1 base, with 5 bases remaining between them. CDR3 size: 15 residues. Germline lookup yields CDR1 LGHNA and CDR2 YSLEER. The CDR3 sequence is CASSQAGSGANVLTF. The CDR3 nucleotides read TGCGCCAGCAGCCAAGCGGGGTCTGGGGCCAACGTCCTGACTTTC.